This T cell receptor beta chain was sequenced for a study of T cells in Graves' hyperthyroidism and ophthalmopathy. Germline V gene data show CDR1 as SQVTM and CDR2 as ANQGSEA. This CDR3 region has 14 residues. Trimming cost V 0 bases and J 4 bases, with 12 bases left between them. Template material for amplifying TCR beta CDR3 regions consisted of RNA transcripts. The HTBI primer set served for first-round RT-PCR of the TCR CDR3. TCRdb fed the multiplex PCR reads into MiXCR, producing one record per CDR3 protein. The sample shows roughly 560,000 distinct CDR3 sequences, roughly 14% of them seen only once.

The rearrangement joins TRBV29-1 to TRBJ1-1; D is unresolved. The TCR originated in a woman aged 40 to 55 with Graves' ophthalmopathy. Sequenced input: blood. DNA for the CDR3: TGCAGCGTTGAAGATCTTGGTAGCGGCACTGAAGCTTTCTTT. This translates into CSVEDLGSGTEAFF.